Listed below are T cell receptor beta chains from one sample, sequenced in a study of cytomegalovirus exposure and HLA in healthy donors. Profiling relied on immunoSEQ multiplex PCR, and the TCRdb table lists in-frame clones only, not all of them. The table includes under 300,000 clones, 80% to 85% detected once. The sample comprised PBMCs. The source is a woman aged 60-75 years in good health and CMV-seropositive. Each CDR3 is given with its conserved first and last residue. Each record gives: D gene, J gene, V gene, clone size, CDR3 protein, CDR3 DNA. The D gene is left open where the match is weak. Some rows have no size entry. The others give once, few or many, or a class for an expanded clone.

D gene: TRBD1
J gene: TRBJ1-1
V gene: TRBV11-2
clone size: few
CDR3 protein: CASSLDWGQGAETEAFF
CDR3 DNA: TGTGCCAGCAGCTTAGACTGGGGACAGGGGGCAGAGACTGAAGCTTTCTTT

D gene: .
J gene: TRBJ1-1
V gene: TRBV5-6
clone size: .
CDR3 protein: CASSLAPVRPNTEAFF
CDR3 DNA: TGTGCCAGCAGCTTGGCCCCGGTGCGTCCAAACACTGAAGCTTTCTTT

D gene: .
J gene: TRBJ1-1
V gene: TRBV7-3
clone size: once
CDR3 protein: CASSLRPPNTEAFF
CDR3 DNA: TGTGCCAGCAGCTTAAGGCCCCCGAACACTGAAGCTTTCTTT

D gene: .
J gene: TRBJ1-2
V gene: TRBV5-6
clone size: .
CDR3 protein: CASSLERGYGYTF
CDR3 DNA: TGTGCCAGCAGCTTGGAACGAGGCTATGGCTACACCTTC

D gene: TRBD1
J gene: TRBJ1-1
V gene: TRBV6-1
clone size: .
CDR3 protein: CASSQQGGTEAFF
CDR3 DNA: TGTGCCAGCAGTCAACAGGGGGGCACTGAAGCTTTCTTT

D gene: .
J gene: TRBJ2-1
V gene: TRBV7-6
clone size: .
CDR3 protein: CASSPWTSGSYNEQFF
CDR3 DNA: TGTGCCAGCAGCCCCTGGACTTCCGGCTCCTACAATGAGCAGTTCTTC

D gene: TRBD2
J gene: TRBJ2-1
V gene: TRBV28
clone size: .
CDR3 protein: CASSRAGVNGQFF
CDR3 DNA: TGTGCCAGCAGTCGAGCGGGAGTTAATGGGCAGTTCTTC

D gene: .
J gene: TRBJ2-3
V gene: TRBV5-1
clone size: .
CDR3 protein: CASSVPGQGNTSRFTDTQYF
CDR3 DNA: TGCGCCAGCAGCGTCCCCGGACAAGGGAATACTAGCAGATTTACAGATACGCAGTATTTT

D gene: .
J gene: TRBJ1-4
V gene: TRBV30
clone size: .
CDR3 protein: CAWSVPGVDEKLFF
CDR3 DNA: TGTGCCTGGAGTGTACCCGGGGTTGATGAAAAACTGTTTTTT

D gene: .
J gene: TRBJ1-1
V gene: TRBV19
clone size: .
CDR3 protein: CASSPSGGLNTEAFF
CDR3 DNA: TGTGCCAGTAGTCCAAGTGGAGGTCTGAACACTGAAGCTTTCTTT

D gene: .
J gene: TRBJ2-2
V gene: TRBV27
clone size: .
CDR3 protein: CASSSPNSIPGTGELFF
CDR3 DNA: TGTGCCAGCAGTTCCCCAAACTCAATCCCCGGGACCGGGGAGCTGTTTTTT

D gene: TRBD2
J gene: TRBJ2-7
V gene: TRBV9
clone size: .
CDR3 protein: CASSAGGSPDYEQYF
CDR3 DNA: TGTGCCAGCAGTGCGGGGGGTAGTCCGGACTACGAGCAGTACTTC

D gene: TRBD1
J gene: TRBJ2-5
V gene: TRBV18
clone size: .
CDR3 protein: CASSPPGGWETQYF
CDR3 DNA: TGTGCCAGCTCACCACCAGGGGGCTGGGAGACCCAGTACTTC

D gene: TRBD2
J gene: TRBJ2-6
V gene: TRBV13
clone size: .
CDR3 protein: CASSLAGGHGANVLTF
CDR3 DNA: TGTGCCAGCAGCTTAGCGGGGGGGCATGGGGCCAACGTCCTGACTTTC

D gene: .
J gene: TRBJ1-2
V gene: TRBV29-1
clone size: .
CDR3 protein: CSVEEGGYTF
CDR3 DNA: TGCAGCGTTGAGGAGGGGGGCTACACCTTC

D gene: .
J gene: TRBJ1-1
V gene: TRBV5-1
clone size: .
CDR3 protein: CASRPDWDTEAFF
CDR3 DNA: TGCGCCAGCAGACCCGACTGGGACACTGAAGCTTTCTTT

D gene: TRBD1
J gene: TRBJ2-1
V gene: TRBV27
clone size: .
CDR3 protein: CASSLSPGQGFNEQFF
CDR3 DNA: TGTGCCAGCAGTTTATCGCCGGGACAGGGGTTCAATGAGCAGTTCTTC

D gene: TRBD2
J gene: TRBJ2-5
V gene: TRBV10-1
clone size: few
CDR3 protein: CASSAGLAQETQYF
CDR3 DNA: TGCGCCAGCAGTGCGGGACTAGCGCAAGAGACCCAGTACTTC

D gene: TRBD1
J gene: TRBJ1-2
V gene: TRBV2
clone size: .
CDR3 protein: CASSETGGQGYGYTF
CDR3 DNA: TGTGCCAGCAGTGAGACAGGGGGACAGGGCTATGGCTACACCTTC

D gene: .
J gene: TRBJ1-2
V gene: TRBV5-1
clone size: .
CDR3 protein: CASRAGLNYTF
CDR3 DNA: TGCGCCAGCAGGGCAGGGCTAAACTACACCTTC

D gene: TRBD1
J gene: TRBJ2-2
V gene: TRBV28
clone size: .
CDR3 protein: CASSIRTGGGSGELFF
CDR3 DNA: TGTGCCAGCAGCATTAGGACAGGGGGCGGGTCCGGGGAGCTGTTTTTT

D gene: .
J gene: TRBJ1-2
V gene: TRBV19
clone size: .
CDR3 protein: CASSHRANYGYTF
CDR3 DNA: TGTGCCAGTAGTCACAGGGCTAACTATGGCTACACCTTC

D gene: .
J gene: TRBJ1-5
V gene: TRBV7-2
clone size: .
CDR3 protein: CASSPPRLWGHSNQPQHF
CDR3 DNA: TGTGCCAGCAGCCCCCCGAGATTGTGGGGCCACAGCAATCAGCCCCAGCATTTT

D gene: TRBD1
J gene: TRBJ2-6
V gene: TRBV10-1
clone size: .
CDR3 protein: CASSEKETGGEAGANVLTF
CDR3 DNA: TGCGCCAGCAGTGAGAAGGAGACAGGGGGCGAAGCTGGGGCCAACGTCCTGACTTTC

D gene: TRBD2
J gene: TRBJ2-1
V gene: TRBV5-5
clone size: few
CDR3 protein: CASSSALAGGLGEQFF
CDR3 DNA: TGTGCCAGCAGCTCCGCCCTAGCGGGAGGGTTGGGTGAGCAGTTCTTC

D gene: .
J gene: TRBJ2-1
V gene: TRBV7-2
clone size: once
CDR3 protein: CASSQDRLNEQFF
CDR3 DNA: TGTGCCAGCAGCCAGGACAGACTCAATGAGCAGTTCTTC

D gene: .
J gene: TRBJ1-2
V gene: TRBV29-1
clone size: .
CDR3 protein: CSVDVGLPRGYTF
CDR3 DNA: TGCAGCGTTGACGTGGGACTACCCCGAGGCTACACCTTC

D gene: .
J gene: TRBJ2-1
V gene: TRBV2
clone size: once
CDR3 protein: CASSISRYNEQFF
CDR3 DNA: TGTGCCAGCAGTATCTCTAGATACAATGAGCAGTTCTTC

D gene: TRBD1
J gene: TRBJ2-7
V gene: TRBV19
clone size: .
CDR3 protein: CASRPGQGSYEQYF
CDR3 DNA: TGTGCCAGTAGACCGGGACAGGGGTCCTACGAGCAGTACTTC

D gene: .
J gene: TRBJ2-7
V gene: TRBV5-6
clone size: .
CDR3 protein: CASSLAGFRLGSYEQYF
CDR3 DNA: TGTGCCAGCAGCTTGGCAGGGTTTCGTCTAGGGTCCTACGAGCAGTACTTC

D gene: .
J gene: TRBJ2-1
V gene: TRBV7-9
clone size: few
CDR3 protein: CSSSVDTLGEQFF
CDR3 DNA: TGTTCCAGCAGCGTCGACACCCTGGGTGAGCAGTTCTTC

D gene: TRBD1
J gene: TRBJ1-6
V gene: TRBV5-6
clone size: .
CDR3 protein: CASSFRTGYNSPLHF
CDR3 DNA: TGTGCCAGCAGCTTCCGGACAGGATATAATTCACCCCTCCACTTT

D gene: .
J gene: TRBJ1-5
V gene: TRBV7-9
clone size: .
CDR3 protein: CASSPGQNSNQPQHF
CDR3 DNA: TGTGCCAGCAGCCCTGGACAGAATAGCAATCAGCCCCAGCATTTT

D gene: TRBD2
J gene: TRBJ2-1
V gene: TRBV7-7
clone size: .
CDR3 protein: CASSLGLAGDVDEQFF
CDR3 DNA: TGTGCCAGCAGCTTGGGACTAGCGGGAGATGTAGATGAGCAGTTCTTC

D gene: TRBD1
J gene: TRBJ2-3
V gene: TRBV5-4
clone size: .
CDR3 protein: CASSFGQGRTDTQYF
CDR3 DNA: TGTGCCAGCAGCTTTGGACAGGGCCGCACAGATACGCAGTATTTT

D gene: TRBD1
J gene: TRBJ2-3
V gene: TRBV6-6
clone size: .
CDR3 protein: CAARDSLSTDTQYF
CDR3 DNA: TGTGCCGCCAGGGACAGCCTCAGCACAGATACGCAGTATTTT

D gene: TRBD2
J gene: TRBJ2-5
V gene: TRBV19
clone size: .
CDR3 protein: CASSPRESSGRVGKTQYF
CDR3 DNA: TGTGCCAGTAGTCCCCGGGAGTCTAGCGGGAGGGTGGGGAAGACCCAGTACTTC

D gene: .
J gene: TRBJ2-2
V gene: TRBV25-1
clone size: .
CDR3 protein: CASSEDWAGELFF
CDR3 DNA: TGTGCCAGCTCCGAGGATTGGGCCGGGGAGCTGTTTTTT

D gene: TRBD2
J gene: TRBJ2-7
V gene: TRBV2
clone size: .
CDR3 protein: CASRSVAGGPNEQYF
CDR3 DNA: TGTGCCAGCAGGAGCGTAGCGGGAGGGCCGAACGAGCAGTACTTC

D gene: TRBD1
J gene: TRBJ2-3
V gene: TRBV2
clone size: .
CDR3 protein: CASSEGQGADTQYF
CDR3 DNA: TGTGCCAGCAGTGAGGGGCAGGGGGCAGATACGCAGTATTTT

D gene: .
J gene: TRBJ1-1
V gene: TRBV10-2
clone size: .
CDR3 protein: CASSETVNTEAFF
CDR3 DNA: TGCGCCAGCAGTGAGACAGTTAACACTGAAGCTTTCTTT

D gene: TRBD1
J gene: TRBJ2-3
V gene: TRBV28
clone size: .
CDR3 protein: CASSSRTPGGRDTQYF
CDR3 DNA: TGTGCCAGCAGTTCCCGGACACCAGGGGGTAGAGATACGCAGTATTTT

D gene: TRBD2
J gene: TRBJ2-7
V gene: TRBV4-1
clone size: .
CDR3 protein: CASSQPTSGRSSYEQYF
CDR3 DNA: TGCGCCAGCAGCCAACCGACTAGCGGGAGGAGTTCCTACGAGCAGTACTTC

D gene: .
J gene: TRBJ1-1
V gene: TRBV27
clone size: once
CDR3 protein: CASSLGGGTEAFF
CDR3 DNA: TGTGCCAGCAGTTTAGGGGGGGGCACTGAAGCTTTCTTT

D gene: TRBD1
J gene: TRBJ2-7
V gene: TRBV25-1
clone size: .
CDR3 protein: CASSTRQGYEQYF
CDR3 DNA: TGTGCCAGCAGTACTAGACAGGGGTACGAGCAGTACTTC

D gene: TRBD2
J gene: TRBJ2-7
V gene: TRBV10-3
clone size: .
CDR3 protein: CAIRSPLAAERNDEQYF
CDR3 DNA: TGTGCCATCCGTTCCCCTCTAGCGGCGGAGAGGAATGACGAGCAGTACTTC

D gene: .
J gene: TRBJ1-2
V gene: TRBV6-1
clone size: .
CDR3 protein: CASSEPGAGRGSYGYTF
CDR3 DNA: TGTGCCAGCAGTGAACCGGGGGCAGGGAGGGGGTCTTATGGCTACACCTTC

D gene: TRBD2
J gene: TRBJ2-4
V gene: TRBV19
clone size: .
CDR3 protein: CASSMGPGGKNIQYF
CDR3 DNA: TGTGCCAGTAGTATGGGCCCGGGGGGCAAAAACATTCAGTACTTC

D gene: TRBD1
J gene: TRBJ1-1
V gene: TRBV9
clone size: .
CDR3 protein: CASSVEGSGGLEAFF
CDR3 DNA: TGTGCCAGCAGCGTCGAGGGATCAGGGGGCCTTGAAGCTTTCTTT

D gene: TRBD2
J gene: TRBJ2-7
V gene: TRBV19
clone size: .
CDR3 protein: CASSLSGTSGRAEQYF
CDR3 DNA: TGTGCCAGTAGTCTGTCCGGGACTAGCGGGAGGGCAGAGCAGTACTTC

D gene: TRBD1
J gene: TRBJ2-7
V gene: TRBV5-1
clone size: .
CDR3 protein: CASSSGTGSYEQYF
CDR3 DNA: TGCGCCAGCAGCTCCGGGACAGGGTCCTACGAGCAGTACTTC

D gene: TRBD2
J gene: TRBJ2-3
V gene: TRBV5-4
clone size: .
CDR3 protein: CASSLVAGGVNADTQYF
CDR3 DNA: TGTGCCAGCAGCTTGGTTGCGGGAGGGGTTAACGCAGATACGCAGTATTTT

D gene: .
J gene: TRBJ2-2
V gene: TRBV29-1
clone size: .
CDR3 protein: CSVEARYTGELFF
CDR3 DNA: TGCAGCGTTGAAGCGAGATACACCGGGGAGCTGTTTTTT

D gene: .
J gene: TRBJ2-1
V gene: TRBV10-3
clone size: .
CDR3 protein: CAISEGAGMKQFF
CDR3 DNA: TGTGCCATCAGTGAGGGGGCAGGGATGAAGCAGTTCTTC

D gene: .
J gene: TRBJ1-2
V gene: TRBV9
clone size: few
CDR3 protein: CASSVGARTNYGYTF
CDR3 DNA: TGTGCCAGCAGCGTAGGGGCCAGGACAAACTATGGCTACACCTTC

D gene: .
J gene: TRBJ2-3
V gene: TRBV21-1
clone size: .
CDR3 protein: CASSKVGQAGWMEDTQYF
CDR3 DNA: TGTGCCAGCAGCAAAGTGGGCCAGGCGGGTTGGATGGAAGATACGCAGTATTTT

D gene: .
J gene: TRBJ2-2
V gene: TRBV5-1
clone size: .
CDR3 protein: CASSNGGTLPTGELFF
CDR3 DNA: TGCGCCAGCAGCAATGGCGGGACTCTCCCCACCGGGGAGCTGTTTTTT